This T cell receptor (beta chain) was retrieved from a study of human T cells and chemical hapten exposure (dated by TCRdb to about 2021). With respect to the entire study: For sensitization, 2% DPC in acetone was applied to a 2 cm by 2 cm area of upper inner arm skin. Throughout the study period of around 25 weeks, patients also received therapeutic DPC doses to the scalp every week. Patch tests used Finn chambers with 0.01% DPC on the upper back, scored after 6 days by International Contact Dermatitis Research Group standards. The mostly female patient cohort included alopecia areata with under or over 50% scalp involvement, alopecia totalis and alopecia universalis. Libraries were combined into a pool for sequencing, and differences in TCR yield between samples came mainly from small differences in library volumes within the pool. The study tracked peripheral blood TCR repertoire changes in vivo during primary and secondary sensitization to the hapten diphenylcyclopropenone (DPC) in alopecia patients. Blood samples were taken from patients before sensitization (week 0) and at 2, 6 and about 24 weeks after DPC sensitization. Some 29 alopecia patients gave blood for TCR sequencing at one to four time points (pre-sensitization, 2, 6 and 24 weeks). Points the paper makes about the study in general: Alopecia, a presumed autoimmune disease, was present in all patients, so the immune response of the patients might differ from that of healthy individuals. Repeated subsampling changed both the strength of the expansion versus patch-test correlation and the threshold at which that correlation became significant. Significantly more large CDR3 similarity clusters were formed by expanded TCRs than by pre-sensitization or healthy control sets, consistent with antigen-driven responses. The number of TCRs above 1 in 1000 frequency did not change with DPC sensitization; there was no evidence of global repertoire structure alterations. The number of PT1 expanded TCRs positively correlated with patch test score, significant at thresholds 8, 16 and 32 but not 4.

This clonotype was observed a few times. Its target antigen remains unknown. There are no base qualities to consult, and no much larger clone falls within one base. The receptor library was made with RACE. The data were produced on a NextSeq 500. During library preparation, unique molecular identifiers were attached to individual cDNA molecules so that TCRs could be counted quantitatively and reproducibly. For every blood RNA sample, sequencing covered both the TCR alpha and TCR beta chains. From the authors' description of their analysis: The median number of TCRs per sample was 95,638, ranging from about 20,000 to 700,000. V, J and CDR3 annotation of the TCR reads was carried out using the Decombinator software suite. For PS versus PT1 abundance plots, all samples were subsampled to the same number of TCRs (28,000). TCRs were defined as expanded if absent before sensitization and observed at least eight times at the 2-week time point. TCRdb trimmed public reads at Q25 via fastp, called clones via MiXCR and kept in-frame beta chains. Each CDR3 protein gets just one entry, which takes the most common genes and DNA from the rows behind it. V and J calls and clone size were set by TCRdb, not the authors. In all, the sample holds tens of thousands of distinct CDR3 sequences, and 6% to 9% of those were seen once. About 1.6% of the sample rests with the top ten.

Interpreted using the paper, the time point label stands for: patch test 1, 2 weeks after DPC sensitization. In light of the paper, this sample's treatment or condition label describes: therapeutic diphenylcyclopropenone sensitization with weekly scalp DPC. Blood at each patch-test visit was drawn before the patch test was applied. Patients were considered eligible if aged 18 to 70, diagnosed with alopecia and deemed suitable for DPC therapy, and patients were excluded if pregnant. Unfractionated whole blood was collected in Tempus Blood RNA tubes, and total RNA was extracted from that blood. The sequence was obtained from a woman in her twenties or thirties with alopecia areata. Some clones in this sample may be carry-over from other donors' samples. Sequences were derived from whole blood, sampled in connection with sensitization to the hapten diphenylcyclopropenone (DPC).

The CDR3 in this case is CASSLSGLQNYGYTF. The DNA reads TGCGCCAGCAGCTTGTCAGGTCTCCAAAACTATGGCTACACCTTC. The chain joins TRBV5-1 to TRBJ1-2; the D gene cannot be named for sure. The V and J ends are trimmed by 1 base and 2 bases, leaving 12 bases between them. CDR1 and CDR2, looked up from the germline V gene, are SGHRS and YFSETQ. The CDR3 runs 15 amino acids, cysteine and phenylalanine included. Only CDR3 DNA remains: 45 bases, in frame from the first base.